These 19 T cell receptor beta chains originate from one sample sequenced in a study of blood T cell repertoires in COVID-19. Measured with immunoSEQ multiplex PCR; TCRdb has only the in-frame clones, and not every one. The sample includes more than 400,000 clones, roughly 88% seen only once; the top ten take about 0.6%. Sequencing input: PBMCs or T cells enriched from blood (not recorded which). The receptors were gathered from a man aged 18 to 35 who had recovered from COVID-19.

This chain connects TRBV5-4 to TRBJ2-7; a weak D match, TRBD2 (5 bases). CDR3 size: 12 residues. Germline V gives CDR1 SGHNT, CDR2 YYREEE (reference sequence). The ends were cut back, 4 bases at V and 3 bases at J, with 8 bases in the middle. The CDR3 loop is CASSGEGYEQYF. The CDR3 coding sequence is TGTGCCAGCAGCGGAGAGGGCTACGAGCAGTACTTC.

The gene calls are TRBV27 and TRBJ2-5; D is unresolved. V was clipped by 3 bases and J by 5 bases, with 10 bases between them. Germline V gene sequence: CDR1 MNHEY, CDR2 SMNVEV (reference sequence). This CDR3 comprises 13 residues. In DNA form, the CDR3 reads TGTGCCAGCAGTTTCCGGCCGAGGGAGACCCAGTACTTC. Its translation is CASSFRPRETQYF.

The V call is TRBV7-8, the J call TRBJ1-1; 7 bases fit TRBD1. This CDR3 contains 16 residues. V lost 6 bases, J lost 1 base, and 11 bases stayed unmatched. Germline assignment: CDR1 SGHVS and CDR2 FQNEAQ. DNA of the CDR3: TGTGCCAGCAGTTACTGGGGGCCAGGGGGGAACACTGAAGCTTTCTTT. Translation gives CASSYWGPGGNTEAFF.

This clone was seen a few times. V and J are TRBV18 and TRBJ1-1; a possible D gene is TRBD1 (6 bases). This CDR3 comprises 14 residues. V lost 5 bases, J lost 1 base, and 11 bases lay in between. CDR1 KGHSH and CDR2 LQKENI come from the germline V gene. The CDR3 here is CASSDRPSNTEAFF. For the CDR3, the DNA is TGTGCCAGCTCAGACAGGCCTTCGAACACTGAAGCTTTCTTT.

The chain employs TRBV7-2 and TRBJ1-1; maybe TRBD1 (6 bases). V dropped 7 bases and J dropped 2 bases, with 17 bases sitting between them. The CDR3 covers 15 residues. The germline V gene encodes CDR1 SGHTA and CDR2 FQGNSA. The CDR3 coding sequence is TGTGCCAGCACCCCGACAGGACGGGGAAACACTGAAGCTTTCTTT. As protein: CASTPTGRGNTEAFF.

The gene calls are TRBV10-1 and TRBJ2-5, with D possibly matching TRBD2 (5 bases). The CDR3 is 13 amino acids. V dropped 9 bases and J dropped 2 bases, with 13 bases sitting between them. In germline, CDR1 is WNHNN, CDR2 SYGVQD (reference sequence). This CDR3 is CASTSLGQETQYF. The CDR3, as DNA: TGCGCCAGTACTAGTCTGGGTCAAGAGACCCAGTACTTC.

The CDR3 DNA is TGCGCCAGCAGCCTCACAGGGGAAACTGAAGCTTTCTTT. This translates into CASSLTGETEAFF. The chain has TRBV5-1 and TRBJ1-1, with 7 bases lining up with TRBD1. V was pared by 4 bases and J by 5 bases, with 5 bases of the junction left unmatched. Germline V gene lookup returns CDR1 SGHRS and CDR2 YFSETQ. The CDR3 covers 13 residues.

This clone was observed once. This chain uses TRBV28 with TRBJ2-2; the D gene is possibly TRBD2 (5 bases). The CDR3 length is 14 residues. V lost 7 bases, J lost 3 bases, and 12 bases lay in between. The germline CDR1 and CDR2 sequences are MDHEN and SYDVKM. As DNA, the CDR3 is TGTGCCAGCACTTCGACGGGGTACACCGGGGAGCTGTTTTTT. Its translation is CASTSTGYTGELFF.

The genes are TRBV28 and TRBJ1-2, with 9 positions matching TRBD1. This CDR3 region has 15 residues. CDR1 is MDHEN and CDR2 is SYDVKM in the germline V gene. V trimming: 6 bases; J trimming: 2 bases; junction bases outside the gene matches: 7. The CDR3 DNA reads TGTGCCAGCAGCGACCGGGACAGGGAAAACTATGGCTACACCTTC. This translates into CASSDRDRENYGYTF.

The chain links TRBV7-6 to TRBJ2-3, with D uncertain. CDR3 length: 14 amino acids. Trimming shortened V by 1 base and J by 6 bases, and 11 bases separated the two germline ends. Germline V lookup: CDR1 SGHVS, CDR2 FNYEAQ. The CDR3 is CASSLGPGADTQYF. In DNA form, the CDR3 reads TGTGCCAGCAGCTTAGGTCCGGGTGCGGATACGCAGTATTTT.

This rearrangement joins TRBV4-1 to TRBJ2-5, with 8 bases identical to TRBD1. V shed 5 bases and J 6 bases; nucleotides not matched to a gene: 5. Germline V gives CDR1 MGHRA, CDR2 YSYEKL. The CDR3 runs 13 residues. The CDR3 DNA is TGCGCCAGCAGCGGGCAGGGGGCGCAGACCCAGTACTTC. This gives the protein CASSGQGAQTQYF.

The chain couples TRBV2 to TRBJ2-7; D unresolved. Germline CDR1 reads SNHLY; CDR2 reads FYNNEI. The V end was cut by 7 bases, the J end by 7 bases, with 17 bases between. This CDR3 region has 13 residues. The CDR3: CASMSGATREQYF. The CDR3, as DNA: TGTGCCAGCATGTCGGGTGCTACGAGGGAGCAGTACTTC. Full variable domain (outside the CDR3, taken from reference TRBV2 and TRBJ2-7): EPEVTQTPSHQVTQMGQEVILRCVPISNHLYFYWYRQILGQKVEFLVSFYNNEISEKSEIFDDQFSVERPDGSNFTLKIRSTKLEDSAMYFCASMSGATREQYFGPGTRLTVT.

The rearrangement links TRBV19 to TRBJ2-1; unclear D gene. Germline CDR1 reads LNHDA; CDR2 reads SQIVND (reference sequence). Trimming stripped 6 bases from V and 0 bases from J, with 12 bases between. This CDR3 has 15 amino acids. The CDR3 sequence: CASSAILSSYNEQFF. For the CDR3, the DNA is TGTGCCAGTAGCGCCATCTTGAGCTCCTACAATGAGCAGTTCTTC.

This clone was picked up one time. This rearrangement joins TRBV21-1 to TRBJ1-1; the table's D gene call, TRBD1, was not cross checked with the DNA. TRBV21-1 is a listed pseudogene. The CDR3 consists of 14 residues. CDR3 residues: CASSPGTGDPEAFF. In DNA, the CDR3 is TGTGCCAGCAGCCCCGGGACAGGGGATCCTGAAGCTTTCTTT.

In DNA form, the CDR3 reads TGTGCCAGCAGACGGGCGGGGGGGCCAACAGATACGCAGTATTTT. This translates into CASRRAGGPTDTQYF. The rearrangement links TRBV5-4 to TRBJ2-3, with 9 bases matching TRBD2. The CDR3 is 15 residues long. Unmatched junction bases numbered 7, after V lost 5 bases and J lost 3 bases. Germline loops: CDR1 SGHNT, CDR2 YYREEE (reference sequence).

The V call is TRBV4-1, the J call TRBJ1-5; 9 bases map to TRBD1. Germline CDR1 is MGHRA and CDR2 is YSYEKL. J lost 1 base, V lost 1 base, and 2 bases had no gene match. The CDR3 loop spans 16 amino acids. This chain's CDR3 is CASSQVGQGSNQPQHF. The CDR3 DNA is TGCGCCAGCAGCCAAGTAGGACAGGGGAGCAATCAGCCCCAGCATTTT.

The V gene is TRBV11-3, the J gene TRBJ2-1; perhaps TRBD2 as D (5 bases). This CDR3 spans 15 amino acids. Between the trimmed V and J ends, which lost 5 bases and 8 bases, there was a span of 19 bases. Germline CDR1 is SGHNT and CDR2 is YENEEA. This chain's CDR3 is CASSAGVKSFDEQFF. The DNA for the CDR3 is TGTGCCAGCAGCGCCGGGGTGAAGAGTTTCGATGAGCAGTTCTTC.

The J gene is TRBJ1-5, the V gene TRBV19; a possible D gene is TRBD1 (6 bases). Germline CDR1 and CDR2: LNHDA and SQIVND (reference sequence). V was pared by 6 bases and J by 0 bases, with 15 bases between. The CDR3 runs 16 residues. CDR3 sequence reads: CASSQGGPYSNQPQHF. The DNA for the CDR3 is TGTGCCAGTAGCCAAGGGGGACCCTATAGCAATCAGCCCCAGCATTTT.

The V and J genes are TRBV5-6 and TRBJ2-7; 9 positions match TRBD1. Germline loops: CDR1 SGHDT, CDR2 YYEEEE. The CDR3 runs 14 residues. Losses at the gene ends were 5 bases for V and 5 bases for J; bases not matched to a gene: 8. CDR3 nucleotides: TGTGCCAGCAGTTCCGGGACAGGGACCCACGAGCAGTACTTC. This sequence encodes CASSSGTGTHEQYF.